The following is a T cell receptor (beta chain) sequence with its context. The data were produced by immunoSEQ multiplex PCR, yet TCRdb's version contains in-frame clones alone and is incomplete. The sample has approximately 56,000 clones; just over 90% are singletons. The data were obtained in a study of cytomegalovirus exposure and HLA in healthy donors. With 4 bases removed from V and 6 bases from J, the gap between germline ends came to 13 bases. The germline V gene encodes CDR1 MGHRA and CDR2 YSYEKL. CDR3 length: 13 residues. The chain links TRBV4-1 to TRBJ2-7, with D perhaps TRBD1 (6 bases). This clonotype was sampled from a man aged 18 to 30 in good health and CMV-seronegative. The sample comprised PBMCs. The CDR3 DNA reads as TGCGCCAGCAGCCCGCCGACAGGTCCCGAGCAGTACTTC. It yields the protein CASSPPTGPEQYF.